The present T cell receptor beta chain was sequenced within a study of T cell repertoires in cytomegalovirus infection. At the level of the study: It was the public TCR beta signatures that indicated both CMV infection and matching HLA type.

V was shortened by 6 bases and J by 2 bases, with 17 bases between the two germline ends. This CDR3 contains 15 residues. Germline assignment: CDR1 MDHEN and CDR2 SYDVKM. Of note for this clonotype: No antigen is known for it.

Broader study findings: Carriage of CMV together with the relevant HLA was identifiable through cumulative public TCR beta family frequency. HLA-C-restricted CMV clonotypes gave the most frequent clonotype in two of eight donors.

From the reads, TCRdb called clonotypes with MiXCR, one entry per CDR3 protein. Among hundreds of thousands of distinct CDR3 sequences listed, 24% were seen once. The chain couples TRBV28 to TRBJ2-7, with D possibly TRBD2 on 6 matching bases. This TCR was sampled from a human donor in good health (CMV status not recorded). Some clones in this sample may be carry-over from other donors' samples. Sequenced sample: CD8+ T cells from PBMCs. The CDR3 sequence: CASRLTSRETYEQYF. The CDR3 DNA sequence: TGTGCCAGCAGGCTTACTAGCAGGGAAACCTACGAGCAGTACTTC.